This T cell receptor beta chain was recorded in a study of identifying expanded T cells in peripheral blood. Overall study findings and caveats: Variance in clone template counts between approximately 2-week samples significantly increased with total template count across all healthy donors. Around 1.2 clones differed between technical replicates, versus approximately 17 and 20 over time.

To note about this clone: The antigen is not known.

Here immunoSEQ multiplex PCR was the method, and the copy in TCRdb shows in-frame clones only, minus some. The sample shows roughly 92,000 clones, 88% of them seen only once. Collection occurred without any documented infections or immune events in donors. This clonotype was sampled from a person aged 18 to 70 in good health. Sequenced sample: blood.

The CDR3, as DNA: TGTGCCAGCAGCTTAAACAATAAGGGCGGCCAGTACTTC. Its protein product is CASSLNNKGGQYF. This chain uses TRBV7-9 with TRBJ2-5; D is unclear. Per the germline V gene, CDR1 is SEHNR and CDR2 is FQNEAQ (reference sequence). V was pared by 2 bases and J by 10 bases, with 14 bases between. The CDR3 length is 13 residues.